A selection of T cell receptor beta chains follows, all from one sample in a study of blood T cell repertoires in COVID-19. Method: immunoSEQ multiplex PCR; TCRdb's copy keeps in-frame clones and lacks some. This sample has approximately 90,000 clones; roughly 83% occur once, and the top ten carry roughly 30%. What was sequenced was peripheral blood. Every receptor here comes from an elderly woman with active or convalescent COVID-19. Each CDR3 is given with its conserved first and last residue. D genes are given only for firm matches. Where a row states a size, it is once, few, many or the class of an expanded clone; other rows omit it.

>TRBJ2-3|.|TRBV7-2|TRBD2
TGTGCCAGCAGTCGTAGCGGGGGAACTCGCTTTCCGCAGTATTTT
CASSRSGGTRFPQYF
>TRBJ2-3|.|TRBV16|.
TGTGCCAGCAGCGCCATCGGTGGGGGGTACGATACGCAGTATTTT
CASSAIGGGYDTQYF
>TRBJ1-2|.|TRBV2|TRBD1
TGTGCCAGCAGCACTGGACAGGGTGTCTATGGCTACACCTTC
CASSTGQGVYGYTF
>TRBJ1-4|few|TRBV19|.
TGTGCCAGTAGTACAAACCTCGGTGAAAAACTGTTTTTT
CASSTNLGEKLFF
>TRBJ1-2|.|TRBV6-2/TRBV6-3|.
TGTGCCAGCAGTTACTCGAGTGGGCAAGTGGCTGGCTACACCTTC
CASSYSSGQVAGYTF
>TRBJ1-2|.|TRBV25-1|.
TGTGCCAGCAGGGGCGACGATAACTATGGCTACACCTTC
CASRGDDNYGYTF
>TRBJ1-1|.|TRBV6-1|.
TGTGCCAGCAGTGAAGTGGCTGGCCGCGCTTTCTTT
CASSEVAGRAFF
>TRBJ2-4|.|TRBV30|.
TGTGCCTGGAGTGTAGGATTTTTAGGGGACATTCAGTACTTC
CAWSVGFLGDIQYF
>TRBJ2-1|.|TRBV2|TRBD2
TGTGCCAGCAGGCCGACTAGCGGGGCTTACAATGAGCAGTTCTTC
CASRPTSGAYNEQFF
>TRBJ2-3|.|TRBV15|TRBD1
TGTGCCACCAGCCCTAGAGGGGGGACAGGGGCGGATACGCAGTATTTT
CATSPRGGTGADTQYF
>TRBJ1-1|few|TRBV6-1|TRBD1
TGTGCCAGCAGTGAAATGGACAGGGGTGCAGAAGCTTTCTTT
CASSEMDRGAEAFF